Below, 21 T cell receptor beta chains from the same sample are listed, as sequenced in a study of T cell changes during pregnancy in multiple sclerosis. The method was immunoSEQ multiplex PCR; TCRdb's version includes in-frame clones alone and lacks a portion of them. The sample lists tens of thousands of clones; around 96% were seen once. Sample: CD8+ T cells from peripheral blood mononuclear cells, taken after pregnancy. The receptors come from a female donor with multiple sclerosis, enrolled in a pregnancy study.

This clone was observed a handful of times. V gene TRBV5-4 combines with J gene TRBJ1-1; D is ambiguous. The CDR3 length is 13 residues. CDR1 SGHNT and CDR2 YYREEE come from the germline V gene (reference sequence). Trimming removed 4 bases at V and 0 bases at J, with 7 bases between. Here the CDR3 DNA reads TGTGCCAGCAGCATTGAGATGAACACTGAAGCTTTCTTT. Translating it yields CASSIEMNTEAFF. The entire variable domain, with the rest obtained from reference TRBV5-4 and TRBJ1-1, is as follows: ETGVTQSPTHLIKTRGQQVTLRCSSQSGHNTVSWYQQALGQGPQFIFQYYREEENGRGNFPPRFSGLQFPNYSSELNVNALELDDSALYLCASSIEMNTEAFFGQGTRLTVV.

This CDR3 reads CASSLRRESPYNEQFF. The CDR3 DNA reads as TGCGCCAGCAGCTTGAGGCGGGAGTCTCCCTACAATGAGCAGTTCTTC. The chain employs TRBV5-1 and TRBJ2-1, with 7 bases matching TRBD2. This CDR3 spans 16 amino acids. CDR1 SGHRS and CDR2 YFSETQ come from the germline V gene. J lost 2 bases, V lost 1 base, and 6 bases had no gene match.

As DNA, the CDR3 is TGTGCCAGCAGTCTTCCCGGGACAGGGGGCAACACCGGGGAGCTGTTTTTT. Its protein is CASSLPGTGGNTGELFF. The chain carries TRBV7-9 and TRBJ2-2; 12 nucleotides agree with TRBD1. V was clipped by 6 bases and J by 2 bases; unmatched bases: 7. The germline CDR1 and CDR2 sequences are SEHNR and FQNEAQ (reference sequence). The CDR3 runs to 17 residues. Filled out from reference TRBV7-9 and TRBJ2-2, the complete variable domain reads DTGVSQNPRHKITKRGQNVTFRCDPISEHNRLYWYRQTLGQGPEFLTYFQNEAQLEKSRLLSDRFSAERPKGSFSTLEIQRTEQGDSAMYLCASSLPGTGGNTGELFFGEGSRLTVL.

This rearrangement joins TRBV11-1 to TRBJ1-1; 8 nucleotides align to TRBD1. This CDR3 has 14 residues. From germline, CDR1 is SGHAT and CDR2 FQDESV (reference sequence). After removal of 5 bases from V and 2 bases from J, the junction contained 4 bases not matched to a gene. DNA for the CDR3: TGTGCCAGCAGCCCCGGGACAGGTAACACTGAAGCTTTCTTT. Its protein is CASSPGTGNTEAFF.

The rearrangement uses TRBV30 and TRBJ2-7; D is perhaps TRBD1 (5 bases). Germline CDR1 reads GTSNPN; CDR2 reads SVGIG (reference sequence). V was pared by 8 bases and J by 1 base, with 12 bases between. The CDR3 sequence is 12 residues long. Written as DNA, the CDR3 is TGTGCCCGCTCGACAGAATCCTACGAGCAGTACTTC. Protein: CARSTESYEQYF. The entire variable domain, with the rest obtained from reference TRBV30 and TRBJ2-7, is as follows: SQTIHQWPATLVQPVGSPLSLECTVEGTSNPNLYWYRQAAGRGLQLLFYSVGIGQISSEVPQNLSASRPQDRQFILSSKKLLLSDSGFYLCARSTESYEQYFGPGTRLTVT.

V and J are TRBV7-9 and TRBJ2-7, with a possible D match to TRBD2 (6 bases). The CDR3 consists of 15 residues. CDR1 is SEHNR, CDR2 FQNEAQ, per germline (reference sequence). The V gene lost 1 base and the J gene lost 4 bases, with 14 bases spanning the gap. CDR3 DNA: TGTGCCAGCAGCTTAGTAGGGACTGATCTTTACGAGCAGTACTTC. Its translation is CASSLVGTDLYEQYF.

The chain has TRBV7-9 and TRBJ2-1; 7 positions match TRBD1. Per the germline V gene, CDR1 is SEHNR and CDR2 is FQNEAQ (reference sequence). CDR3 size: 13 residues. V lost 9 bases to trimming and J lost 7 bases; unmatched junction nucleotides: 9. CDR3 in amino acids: CASGDSVVNEQFF. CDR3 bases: TGTGCCAGTGGGGACAGCGTGGTGAATGAGCAGTTCTTC.

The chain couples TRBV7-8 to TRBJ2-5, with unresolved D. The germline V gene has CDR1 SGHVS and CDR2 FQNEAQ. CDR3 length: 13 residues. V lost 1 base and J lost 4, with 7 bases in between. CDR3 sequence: CASSLEPRETQYF. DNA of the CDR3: TGTGCCAGCAGCTTAGAGCCGCGAGAGACCCAGTACTTC.

The CDR3, as DNA: TGCGCCAGCAGGCACAGTCCGGACGGGACCTACGAGCAGTACTTC. This codes for CASRHSPDGTYEQYF. The V and J genes are TRBV23-1 and TRBJ2-7; D is possibly TRBD2 (5 bases). TRBV23-1 is sorted into the ORF group, with uncertain function. V dropped 6 bases and J dropped 2 bases, with 17 bases sitting between them. The CDR3 is 15 amino acids.

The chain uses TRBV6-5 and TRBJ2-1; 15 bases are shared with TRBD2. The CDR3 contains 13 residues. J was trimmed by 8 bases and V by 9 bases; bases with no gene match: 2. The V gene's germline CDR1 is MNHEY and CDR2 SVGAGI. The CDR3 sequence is CASGTSGRHEQFF. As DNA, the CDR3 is TGTGCCAGTGGGACTAGCGGGAGGCATGAGCAGTTCTTC.

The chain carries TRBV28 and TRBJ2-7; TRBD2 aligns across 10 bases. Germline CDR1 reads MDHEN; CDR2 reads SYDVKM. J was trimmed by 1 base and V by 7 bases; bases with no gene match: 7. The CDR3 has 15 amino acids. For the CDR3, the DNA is TGTGCCAGCACCGTATCACTAGCGGGATCCTACGAGCAGTACTTC. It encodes CASTVSLAGSYEQYF.

The CDR3 loop reads CASSPGGRVYEQYF. CDR3 bases: TGTGCCAGCAGCCCCGGCGGGAGGGTGTACGAGCAGTACTTC. The chain recombines TRBV9 with TRBJ2-7, with 9 nucleotides matching TRBD2. Unmatched junction bases numbered 6, after V lost 4 bases and J lost 4 bases. The germline V gene has CDR1 SGDLS and CDR2 YYNGEE. CDR3 length equals 14 residues.

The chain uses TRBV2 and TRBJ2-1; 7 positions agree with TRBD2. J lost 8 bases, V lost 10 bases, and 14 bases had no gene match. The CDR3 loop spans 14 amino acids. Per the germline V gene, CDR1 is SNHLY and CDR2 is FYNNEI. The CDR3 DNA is TGTGCCATCCTCAGGGAGGGTTTAACGTATGAGCAGTTCTTC. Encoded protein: CAILREGLTYEQFF.

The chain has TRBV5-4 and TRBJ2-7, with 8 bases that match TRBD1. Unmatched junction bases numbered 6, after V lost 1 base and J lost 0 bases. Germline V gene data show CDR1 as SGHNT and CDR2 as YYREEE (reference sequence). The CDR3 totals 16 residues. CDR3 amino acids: CASSLRTGTLSYEQYF. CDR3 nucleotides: TGTGCCAGCAGCTTGAGGACAGGGACCCTCTCCTACGAGCAGTACTTC. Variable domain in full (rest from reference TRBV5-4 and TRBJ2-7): ETGVTQSPTHLIKTRGQQVTLRCSSQSGHNTVSWYQQALGQGPQFIFQYYREEENGRGNFPPRFSGLQFPNYSSELNVNALELDDSALYLCASSLRTGTLSYEQYFGPGTRLTVT.

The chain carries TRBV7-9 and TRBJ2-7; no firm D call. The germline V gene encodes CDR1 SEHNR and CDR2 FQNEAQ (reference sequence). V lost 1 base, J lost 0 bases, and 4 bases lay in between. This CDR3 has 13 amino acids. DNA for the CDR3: TGTGCCAGCAGCTTAGAGAGCTCCTACGAGCAGTACTTC. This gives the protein CASSLESSYEQYF.

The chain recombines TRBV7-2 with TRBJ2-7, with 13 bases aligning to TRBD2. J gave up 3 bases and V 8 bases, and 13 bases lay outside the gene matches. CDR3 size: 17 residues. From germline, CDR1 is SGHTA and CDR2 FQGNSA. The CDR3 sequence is CASGGDRTSGSIYEQYF. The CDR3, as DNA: TGTGCCAGCGGGGGAGACCGGACTAGCGGGAGTATCTACGAGCAGTACTTC.

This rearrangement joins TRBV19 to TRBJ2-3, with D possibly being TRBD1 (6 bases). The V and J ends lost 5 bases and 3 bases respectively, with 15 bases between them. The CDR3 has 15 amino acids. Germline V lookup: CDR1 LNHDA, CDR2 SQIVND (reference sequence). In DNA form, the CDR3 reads TGTGCCAGTAGTCTGGGGACCAGGGGTACAGATACGCAGTATTTT. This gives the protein CASSLGTRGTDTQYF.

The CDR3 spells CASSLGLAGDTQYF. The CDR3 DNA follows: TGTGCCAGCAGCCTGGGACTAGCGGGAGATACGCAGTATTTT. The gene calls are TRBV28 and TRBJ2-3; TRBD2 matches 12 bases. Germline V lookup: CDR1 MDHEN, CDR2 SYDVKM. This CDR3 has 14 residues. Unmatched junction bases numbered 3, after V lost 6 bases and J lost 5 bases.

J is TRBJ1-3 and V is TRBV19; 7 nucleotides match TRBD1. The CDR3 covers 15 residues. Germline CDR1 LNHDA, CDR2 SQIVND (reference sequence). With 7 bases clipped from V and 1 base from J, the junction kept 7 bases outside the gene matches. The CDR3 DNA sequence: TGTGCCAGTAATACAGGGGTCCTATCTGGAAACACCATATATTTT. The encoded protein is CASNTGVLSGNTIYF.

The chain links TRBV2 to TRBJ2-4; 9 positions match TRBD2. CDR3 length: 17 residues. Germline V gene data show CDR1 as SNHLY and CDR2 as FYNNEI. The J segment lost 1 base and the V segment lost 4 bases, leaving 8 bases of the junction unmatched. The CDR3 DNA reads TGTGCCAGCAGTGCGGGCGGGAGGGGTTCCGCCAAAAACATTCAGTACTTC. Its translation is CASSAGGRGSAKNIQYF.

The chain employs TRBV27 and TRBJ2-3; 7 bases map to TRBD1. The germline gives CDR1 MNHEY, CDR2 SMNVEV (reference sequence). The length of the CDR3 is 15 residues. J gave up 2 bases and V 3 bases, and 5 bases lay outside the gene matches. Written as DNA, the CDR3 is TGTGCCAGCAGTTTGGGGGACAGTCCCACAGATACGCAGTATTTT. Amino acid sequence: CASSLGDSPTDTQYF.